This is a list of T cell receptor beta chains from one sample in a study of response to subunit inactivated influenza vaccine. TCRdb ran MiXCR on the RT-PCR reads and lists one entry per CDR3 protein. The sample lists under 850,000 distinct CDR3 sequences; roughly 20% were seen once. The sequences come from PBMCs from blood, collected 4 to 6 days after vaccination. Receptors were obtained from a man aged 50-60 years who received an inactivated influenza vaccine. The conserved cysteine and the conserved F or W are not part of the CDR3 here. Size is stated for part of the rows, as once, few or many counts, or as a class when the clone is expanded.

V gene	clone size	CDR3 protein
TRBV12-3/TRBV12-4	-	TSRYRGTEAF
TRBV20-1	many	SARAPPANTEAF
TRBV20-1	-	SARDYRVETQY
TRBV20-1	-	SARAVRNEQF
TRBV4-3	many	ASSQESISLSYNEQF
TRBV11-2	few	ASSLSQGSLGSNQPQH
TRBV20-1	few	SARTSGAVGSYEQY
TRBV6-5	few	ASSLTGTANNEQF
TRBV7-2	many	ATTRGPMNTEAF
TRBV29-1	many	SVRSRQMIDDTQY
TRBV20-1	-	SARERTSPSYNEQF
TRBV7-9	-	ASSLWAGNSNQPQH
TRBV5-8	few	ASSLGLRGQETQY
TRBV7-2	few	ASSPRDINWRSEQF
TRBV7-8	-	ASSLEFGSGYT
TRBV20-1	-	SASPTGRTEAF
TRBV18	few	ASSPLGGDEQY
TRBV2	few	ASSGTAPGPQH
TRBV5-1	-	ASSTQTDYNEQF
TRBV10-3	few	AISGEIEGPGANVLT
TRBV9	many	ASSVGSTDTQY
TRBV12-3/TRBV12-4	-	ASRPPSSYEQY
TRBV5-1	few	ASSLEVGRHEQY
TRBV10-3	-	AISDWTGPQMDGYT
TRBV28	-	ASSLRRGRGTDTQY
TRBV7-2	few	ASGGLVGREQY
TRBV13	few	ASSQRGQGVKETQY
TRBV20-1	-	SAETSGRRHEQF
TRBV29-1	few	SVAIAMNTEAF